The clone carrying this T cell receptor (beta chain) was seen only once. The antigen remains unidentified. In the PCR, 60 Vbeta and 13 Jbeta primers were used. Generated by immunoSEQ multiplex PCR, the TCRdb table keeps only in-frame clones and is missing some. Counted here are fewer than 110,000 clones, 82% occurring once; the ten biggest clones make up less than 3.5%. The sample originates from a study of cytomegalovirus exposure and HLA in healthy donors. This CDR3 is 15 amino acids long. From germline, CDR1 is MGHDK and CDR2 SYGVNS. Trimming shortened V by 1 base and J by 7 bases, and 16 bases separated the two germline ends. Whole-study results and caveats: Immune exposure was documented only through CMV serostatus.

The sample taken for sequencing was PBMCs. The clonotype was recovered from a man under 40 in good health and CMV-seropositive. The chain has TRBV25-1 and TRBJ1-2; possible D gene TRBD1, 5 bases. CDR3 in amino acids: CASSESGDFSSGYTF. In nucleotides, the CDR3 is TGTGCCAGCAGTGAATCGGGGGATTTCTCTTCTGGCTACACCTTC.